A selection of T cell receptor beta chains follows, all from one sample in a study of cytomegalovirus exposure and HLA in healthy donors. Libraries were prepared by immunoSEQ multiplex PCR; TCRdb keeps only in-frame clonotypes and omits some of them. This sample has fewer than 150,000 clones, with 73% found just once. The material sequenced was PBMCs. All receptors derive from a human donor in good health. Both conserved end residues are part of each CDR3. A D gene is named only where the DNA matches it firmly. The size entry is marked missing in some rows and otherwise reads once, few, many or a size class.

j_call: TRBJ1-6
clone_size: NA
d_call: TRBD1
v_call: TRBV14
cdr3_aa: CASSQTQGRRDDCHF
cdr3_nt: TGTGCCAGCAGCCAAACACAGGGGAGGAGGGATGATTGCCACTTT

j_call: TRBJ2-2
clone_size: NA
d_call: NA
v_call: TRBV29-1
cdr3_aa: CSVGLQNTGELFF
cdr3_nt: TGCAGCGTTGGACTTCAAAACACCGGGGAGCTGTTTTTT

j_call: TRBJ1-6
clone_size: NA
d_call: NA
v_call: TRBV30
cdr3_aa: CAWSRQSSPLHF
cdr3_nt: TGTGCCTGGAGTCGACAGTCTTCACCCCTCCACTTT

j_call: TRBJ2-3
clone_size: NA
d_call: TRBD2
v_call: TRBV9
cdr3_aa: CASSAGTSGRVFTDTQYF
cdr3_nt: TGTGCCAGCAGCGCAGGGACTAGCGGGAGGGTCTTCACAGATACGCAGTATTTT

j_call: TRBJ1-5
clone_size: NA
d_call: TRBD1
v_call: TRBV2
cdr3_aa: CASSLQGAREQPQHF
cdr3_nt: TGTGCCAGCAGCCTCCAGGGGGCGCGAGAGCAGCCCCAGCATTTT

j_call: TRBJ2-2
clone_size: NA
d_call: TRBD2
v_call: TRBV13
cdr3_aa: CASSERTSGRRSGELFF
cdr3_nt: TGTGCCAGCAGCGAGCGAACTAGCGGGAGAAGGTCCGGGGAGCTGTTTTTT

j_call: TRBJ2-7
clone_size: NA
d_call: NA
v_call: TRBV5-4
cdr3_aa: CATRQAFSYEQYF
cdr3_nt: TGTGCTACGAGACAGGCGTTTTCCTACGAGCAGTACTTC

j_call: TRBJ2-1
clone_size: NA
d_call: TRBD2
v_call: TRBV4-2
cdr3_aa: CASSNGLAGMREQFF
cdr3_nt: TGTGCCAGCAGCAACGGACTAGCGGGAATGCGTGAGCAGTTCTTC

j_call: TRBJ2-1
clone_size: once
d_call: TRBD2
v_call: TRBV25-1
cdr3_aa: CASSSGTSPDEQFF
cdr3_nt: TGTGCCAGCAGTTCCGGGACTAGTCCCGATGAGCAGTTCTTC

j_call: TRBJ2-4
clone_size: few
d_call: NA
v_call: TRBV4-1
cdr3_aa: CASSQRAAGSSDRAKNIQYF
cdr3_nt: TGCGCCAGCAGCCAACGAGCGGCAGGGTCTAGCGATCGTGCCAAAAACATTCAGTACTTC

j_call: TRBJ2-3
clone_size: NA
d_call: NA
v_call: TRBV19
cdr3_aa: CASSIRASTDTQYF
cdr3_nt: TGTGCCAGTAGTATTAGAGCTAGCACAGATACGCAGTATTTT

j_call: TRBJ2-3
clone_size: NA
d_call: NA
v_call: TRBV11-2
cdr3_aa: CASSVAVSTDTQYF
cdr3_nt: TGTGCCAGCAGCGTAGCGGTTAGCACAGATACGCAGTATTTT

j_call: TRBJ2-6
clone_size: NA
d_call: NA
v_call: TRBV30
cdr3_aa: CAWRKGGVSSGANVLTF
cdr3_nt: TGTGCCTGGAGGAAGGGCGGGGTAAGCTCTGGGGCCAACGTCCTGACTTTC

j_call: TRBJ1-1
clone_size: NA
d_call: NA
v_call: TRBV6-1
cdr3_aa: CASSEWGTEAFF
cdr3_nt: TGTGCCAGCAGTGAGTGGGGGACTGAGGCTTTCTTT

j_call: TRBJ2-5
clone_size: NA
d_call: TRBD1
v_call: TRBV7-9
cdr3_aa: CASSLQGGRETQYF
cdr3_nt: TGTGCCAGCAGCTTACAAGGGGGCAGAGAGACCCAGTACTTC

j_call: TRBJ1-3
clone_size: NA
d_call: TRBD1
v_call: TRBV5-1
cdr3_aa: CASSWTGSADTIYF
cdr3_nt: TGCGCCAGCAGCTGGACAGGGAGTGCGGACACCATATATTTT

j_call: TRBJ1-1
clone_size: few
d_call: NA
v_call: TRBV6-6
cdr3_aa: CASSYDSLGAFF
cdr3_nt: TGTGCCAGCAGTTATGACAGTTTGGGAGCTTTCTTT

j_call: TRBJ2-1
clone_size: NA
d_call: TRBD1
v_call: TRBV15
cdr3_aa: CATSRGKGTGFTNEQFF
cdr3_nt: TGTGCCACCAGCAGAGGAAAAGGGACAGGGTTTACCAATGAGCAGTTCTTC

j_call: TRBJ1-1
clone_size: few
d_call: TRBD1
v_call: TRBV5-1
cdr3_aa: CASSLGVGQGNTEAFF
cdr3_nt: TGCGCCAGCAGCTTGGGTGTAGGACAGGGAAACACTGAAGCTTTCTTT

j_call: TRBJ2-1
clone_size: NA
d_call: TRBD2
v_call: TRBV10-3
cdr3_aa: CAISERTSGAYNEQFF
cdr3_nt: TGTGCCATCAGTGAGAGAACTAGCGGGGCTTACAATGAGCAGTTCTTC

j_call: TRBJ1-2
clone_size: once
d_call: NA
v_call: TRBV6-1
cdr3_aa: CASSERSGGWGYTF
cdr3_nt: TGTGCCAGCAGTGAAAGAAGCGGGGGCTGGGGCTACACCTTC

j_call: TRBJ2-1
clone_size: NA
d_call: NA
v_call: TRBV11-3
cdr3_aa: CASSHRQANNEQFF
cdr3_nt: TGTGCCAGCAGCCACAGACAGGCGAACAATGAGCAGTTCTTC

j_call: TRBJ1-2
clone_size: NA
d_call: TRBD1
v_call: TRBV5-1
cdr3_aa: CASSWGQGNLGYTF
cdr3_nt: TGCGCCAGCAGCTGGGGACAGGGTAACTTAGGCTACACCTTC

j_call: TRBJ2-7
clone_size: NA
d_call: NA
v_call: TRBV19
cdr3_aa: CASSTDYPSYEQYF
cdr3_nt: TGTGCCAGTAGTACCGACTACCCCTCCTACGAGCAGTACTTC

j_call: TRBJ1-1
clone_size: NA
d_call: TRBD1
v_call: TRBV5-6
cdr3_aa: CASSLTGGEAFF
cdr3_nt: TGTGCCAGCAGCTTGACAGGGGGTGAAGCTTTCTTT

j_call: TRBJ2-5
clone_size: NA
d_call: TRBD2
v_call: TRBV6-1
cdr3_aa: CASSDSGGAETQYF
cdr3_nt: TGTGCCAGCAGTGATTCGGGGGGGGCAGAGACCCAGTACTTC

j_call: TRBJ1-3
clone_size: NA
d_call: TRBD1
v_call: TRBV5-4
cdr3_aa: CASSSGGTVNTIYF
cdr3_nt: TGTGCCAGCAGCTCAGGGGGCACGGTAAACACCATATATTTT

j_call: TRBJ2-5
clone_size: NA
d_call: TRBD1
v_call: TRBV6-5
cdr3_aa: CASRNTGTGEVAQYF
cdr3_nt: TGTGCCAGCAGAAACACCGGGACAGGGGAGGTGGCCCAGTACTTC

j_call: TRBJ2-7
clone_size: NA
d_call: NA
v_call: TRBV7-2
cdr3_aa: CASSLRVHLDEQYF
cdr3_nt: TGTGCCAGCAGCTTGAGGGTTCACCTTGACGAGCAGTACTTC

j_call: TRBJ2-5
clone_size: few
d_call: TRBD2
v_call: TRBV27
cdr3_aa: CASRRELAGGSSEQYF
cdr3_nt: TGTGCCAGCAGGCGTGAACTAGCGGGAGGCTCCTCGGAGCAGTACTTC

j_call: TRBJ1-2
clone_size: NA
d_call: NA
v_call: TRBV29-1
cdr3_aa: CSVENRASSGYTF
cdr3_nt: TGCAGCGTTGAAAACAGGGCGTCTAGTGGCTACACCTTC

j_call: TRBJ2-2
clone_size: NA
d_call: NA
v_call: TRBV10-2
cdr3_aa: CASNRGTNTGELFF
cdr3_nt: TGCGCCAGCAATCGGGGGACCAACACCGGGGAGCTGTTTTTT

j_call: TRBJ1-3
clone_size: NA
d_call: TRBD1
v_call: TRBV6-6
cdr3_aa: CASSPSTGGNTIYF
cdr3_nt: TGTGCCAGCAGTCCCTCGACAGGGGGAAACACCATATATTTT

j_call: TRBJ1-1
clone_size: NA
d_call: TRBD1
v_call: TRBV5-6
cdr3_aa: CASSRTGTGEGRAFF
cdr3_nt: TGTGCCAGCAGCCGGACCGGGACAGGGGAGGGAAGAGCTTTCTTT

j_call: TRBJ2-7
clone_size: NA
d_call: NA
v_call: TRBV6-5
cdr3_aa: CASSRDSEQYF
cdr3_nt: TGTGCCAGCAGTCGGGACTCCGAGCAGTACTTC